This T cell receptor beta chain was sequenced in a study of control samples from healthy donors and cancer patients. Germline V gives CDR1 SGHRS, CDR2 YFSETQ. The CDR3 sequence is 12 residues long. Trimming removed 1 base at V and 10 bases at J, with 9 bases between. Repertoires were generated with immunoSEQ multiplex PCR, while TCRdb's copy carries only in-frame clones and drops some. The data contain some 89,000 clones, more than 70% of them seen just once; the ten biggest clones take up approximately 2%. The sequence derives from a woman aged 40 to 50 in good health. The V and J genes are TRBV5-1 and TRBJ2-1; D call uncertain. The sequencing sample was made of blood. The CDR3 bases are TGCGCCAGCAGCTTGTCCGGCAGGGAGCAGTTCTTC. This translates into CASSLSGREQFF. Full variable domain (remainder filled in from reference TRBV5-1 and TRBJ2-1): KAGVTQTPRYLIKTRGQQVTLSCSPISGHRSVSWYQQTPGQGLQFLFEYFSETQRNKGNFPGRFSGRQFSNSRSEMNVSTLELGDSALYLCASSLSGREQFFGPGTRLTVL.